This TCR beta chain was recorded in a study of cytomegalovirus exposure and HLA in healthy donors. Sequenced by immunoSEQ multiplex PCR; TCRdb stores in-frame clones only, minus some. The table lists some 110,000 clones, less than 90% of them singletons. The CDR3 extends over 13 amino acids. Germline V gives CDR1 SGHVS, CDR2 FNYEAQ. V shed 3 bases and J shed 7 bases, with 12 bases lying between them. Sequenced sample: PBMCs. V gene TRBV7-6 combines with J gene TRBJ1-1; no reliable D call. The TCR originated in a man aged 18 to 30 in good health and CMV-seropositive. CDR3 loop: CASSFGSGYEAFF. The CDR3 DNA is TGTGCCAGCAGCTTCGGGTCCGGATATGAAGCTTTCTTT. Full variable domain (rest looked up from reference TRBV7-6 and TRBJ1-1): GAGVSQSPRYKVTKRGQDVALRCDPISGHVSLYWYRQALGQGPEFLTYFNYEAQQDKSGLPNDRFSAERPEGSISTLTIQRTEQRDSAMYRCASSFGSGYEAFFGQGTRLTVV.